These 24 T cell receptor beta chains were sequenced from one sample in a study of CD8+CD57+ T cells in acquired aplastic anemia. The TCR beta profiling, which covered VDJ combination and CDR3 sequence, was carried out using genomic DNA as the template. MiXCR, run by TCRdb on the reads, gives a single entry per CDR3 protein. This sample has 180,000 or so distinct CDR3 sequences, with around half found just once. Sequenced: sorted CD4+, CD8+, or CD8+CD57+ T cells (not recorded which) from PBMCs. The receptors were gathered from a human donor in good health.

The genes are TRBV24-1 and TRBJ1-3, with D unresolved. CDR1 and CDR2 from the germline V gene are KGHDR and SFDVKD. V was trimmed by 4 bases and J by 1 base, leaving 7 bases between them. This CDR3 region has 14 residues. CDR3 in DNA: TGTGCCACCAGTGACCCCGCGTCTGGAAACACCATATATTTT. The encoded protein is CATSDPASGNTIYF.

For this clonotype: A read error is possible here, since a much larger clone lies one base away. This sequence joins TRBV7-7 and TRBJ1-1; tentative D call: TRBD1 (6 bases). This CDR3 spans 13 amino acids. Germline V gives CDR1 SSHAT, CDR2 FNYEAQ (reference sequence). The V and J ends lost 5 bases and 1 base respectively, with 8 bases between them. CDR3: CASSKDRNTEAFF. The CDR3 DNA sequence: TGTGCCAGCAGCAAGGACAGGAACACTGAAGCTTTCTTT.

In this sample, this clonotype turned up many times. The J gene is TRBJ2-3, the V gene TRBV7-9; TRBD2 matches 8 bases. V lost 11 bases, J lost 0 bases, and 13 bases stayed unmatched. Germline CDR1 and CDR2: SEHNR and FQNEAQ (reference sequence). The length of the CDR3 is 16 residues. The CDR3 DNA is TGTGCCGCCAGGTCTAGCGGGCAAAGTAGCACAGATACGCAGTATTTT. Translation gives CAARSSGQSSTDTQYF.

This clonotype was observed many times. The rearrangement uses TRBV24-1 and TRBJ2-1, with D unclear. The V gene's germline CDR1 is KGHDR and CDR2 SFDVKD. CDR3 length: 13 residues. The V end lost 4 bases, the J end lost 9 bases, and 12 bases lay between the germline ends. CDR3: CATSDPSPAEQFF. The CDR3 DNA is TGTGCCACCAGTGACCCCTCGCCGGCTGAGCAGTTCTTC.

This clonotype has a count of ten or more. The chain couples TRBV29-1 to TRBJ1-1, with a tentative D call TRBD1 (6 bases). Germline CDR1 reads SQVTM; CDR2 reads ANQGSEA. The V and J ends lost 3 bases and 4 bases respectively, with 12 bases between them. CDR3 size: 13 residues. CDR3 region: CSVDWGAGTEAFF. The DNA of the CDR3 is TGCAGCGTTGACTGGGGGGCCGGCACTGAAGCTTTCTTT.

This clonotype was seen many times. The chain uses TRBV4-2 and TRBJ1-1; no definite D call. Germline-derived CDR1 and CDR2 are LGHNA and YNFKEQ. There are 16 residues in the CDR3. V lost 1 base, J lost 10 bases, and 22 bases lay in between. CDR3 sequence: CASSQVHTAVKGGAFF. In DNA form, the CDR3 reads TGTGCCAGCAGCCAAGTTCATACGGCAGTAAAGGGTGGAGCTTTCTTT.

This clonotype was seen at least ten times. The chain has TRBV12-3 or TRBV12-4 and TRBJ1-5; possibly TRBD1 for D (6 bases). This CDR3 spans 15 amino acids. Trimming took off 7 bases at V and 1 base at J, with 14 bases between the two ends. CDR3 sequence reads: CASNIAGTSNQPQHF. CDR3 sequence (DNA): TGTGCCAGCAACATAGCCGGGACAAGCAATCAGCCCCAGCATTTT.

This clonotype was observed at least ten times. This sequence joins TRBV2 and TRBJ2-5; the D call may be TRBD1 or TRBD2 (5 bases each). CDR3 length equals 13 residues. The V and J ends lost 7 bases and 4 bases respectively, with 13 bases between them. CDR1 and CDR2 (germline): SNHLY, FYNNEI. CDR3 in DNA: TGTGCCAGCACCCGGCGAGGGGTAGAGACCCAGTACTTC. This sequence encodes CASTRRGVETQYF. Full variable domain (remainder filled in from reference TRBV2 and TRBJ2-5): EPEVTQTPSHQVTQMGQEVILRCVPISNHLYFYWYRQILGQKVEFLVSFYNNEISEKSEIFDDQFSVERPDGSNFTLKIRSTKLEDSAMYFCASTRRGVETQYFGPGTRLLVL.

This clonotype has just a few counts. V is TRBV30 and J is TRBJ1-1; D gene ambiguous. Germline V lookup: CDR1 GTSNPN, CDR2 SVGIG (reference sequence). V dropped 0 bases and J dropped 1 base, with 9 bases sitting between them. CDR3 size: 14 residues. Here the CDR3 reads CAWSVQLGNTEAFF. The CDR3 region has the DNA TGTGCCTGGAGTGTACAGCTGGGGAACACTGAAGCTTTCTTT.

The CDR3 nucleotides are TGTGCCAGCAGTTCGCAAAGGGAGGAGCAGTACTTC. The encoded protein is CASSSQREEQYF. V is TRBV27 and J is TRBJ2-7, with D perhaps matching TRBD2 (5 bases). CDR1 and CDR2 from the germline V gene are MNHEY and SMNVEV (reference sequence). With 4 bases removed from V and 7 bases from J, the gap between germline ends came to 11 bases. The CDR3 length is 12 residues.

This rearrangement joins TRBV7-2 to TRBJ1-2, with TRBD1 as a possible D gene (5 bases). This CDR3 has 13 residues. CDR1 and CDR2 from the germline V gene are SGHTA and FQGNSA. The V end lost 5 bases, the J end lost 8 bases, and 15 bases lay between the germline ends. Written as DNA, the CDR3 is TGTGCCAGCAGCGGGGACCAGAGTCGCGGCTACACCTTC. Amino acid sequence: CASSGDQSRGYTF.

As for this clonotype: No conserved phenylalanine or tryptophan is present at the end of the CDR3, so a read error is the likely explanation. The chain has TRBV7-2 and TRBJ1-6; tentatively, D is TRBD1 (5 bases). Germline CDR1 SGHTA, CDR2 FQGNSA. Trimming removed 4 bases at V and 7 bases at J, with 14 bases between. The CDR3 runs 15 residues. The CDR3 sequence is CASSSWTGDNSPLHI. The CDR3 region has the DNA TGTGCCAGCAGCTCTTGGACGGGGGACAATTCACCCCTCCACATT.

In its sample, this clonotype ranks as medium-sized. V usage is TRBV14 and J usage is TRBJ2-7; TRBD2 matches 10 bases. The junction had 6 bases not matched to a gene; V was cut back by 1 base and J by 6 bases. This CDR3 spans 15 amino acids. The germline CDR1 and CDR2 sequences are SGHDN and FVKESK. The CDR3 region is CASSQAASGRTEQYF. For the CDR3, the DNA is TGTGCCAGCAGCCAAGCAGCTAGCGGGAGAACCGAGCAGTACTTC.

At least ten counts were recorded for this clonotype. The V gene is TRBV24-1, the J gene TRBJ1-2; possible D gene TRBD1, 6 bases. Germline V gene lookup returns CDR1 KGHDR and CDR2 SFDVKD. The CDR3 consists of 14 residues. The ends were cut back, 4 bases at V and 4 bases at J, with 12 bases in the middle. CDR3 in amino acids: CATSEAGDGYGYTF. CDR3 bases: TGTGCCACCAGTGAAGCAGGGGACGGCTATGGCTACACCTTC.

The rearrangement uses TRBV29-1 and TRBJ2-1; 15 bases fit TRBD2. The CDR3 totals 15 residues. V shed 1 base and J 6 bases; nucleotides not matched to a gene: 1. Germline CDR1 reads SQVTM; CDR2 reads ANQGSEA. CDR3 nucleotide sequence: TGCAGCGTTGAAGGGACTAGCGGGGGGGTCAATGAGCAGTTCTTC. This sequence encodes CSVEGTSGGVNEQFF.

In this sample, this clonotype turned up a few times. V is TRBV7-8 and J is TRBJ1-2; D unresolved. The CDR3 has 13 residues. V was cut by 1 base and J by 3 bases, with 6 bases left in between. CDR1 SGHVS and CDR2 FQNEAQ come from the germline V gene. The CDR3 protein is CASSLGVDYGYTF. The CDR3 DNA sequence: TGTGCCAGCAGCTTAGGGGTAGACTATGGCTACACCTTC.

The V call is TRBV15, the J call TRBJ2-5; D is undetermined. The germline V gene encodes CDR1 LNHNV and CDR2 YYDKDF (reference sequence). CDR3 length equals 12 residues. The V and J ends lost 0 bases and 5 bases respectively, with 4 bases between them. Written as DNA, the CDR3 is TGTGCCACCAGCAGAGACGCGGAGACCCAGTACTTC. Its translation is CATSRDAETQYF. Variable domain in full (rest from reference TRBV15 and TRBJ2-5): DAMVIQNPRYQVTQFGKPVTLSCSQTLNHNVMYWYQQKSSQAPKLLFHYYDKDFNNEADTPDNFQSRRPNTSFCFLDIRSPGLGDTAMYLCATSRDAETQYFGPGTRLLVL.

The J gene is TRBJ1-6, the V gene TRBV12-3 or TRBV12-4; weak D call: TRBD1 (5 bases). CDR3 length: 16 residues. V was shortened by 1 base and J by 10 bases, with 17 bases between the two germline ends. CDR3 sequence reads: CASSLGDGARDSPLHF. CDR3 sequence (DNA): TGTGCCAGCAGTTTAGGGGACGGAGCTCGAGACTCACCCCTCCACTTT.

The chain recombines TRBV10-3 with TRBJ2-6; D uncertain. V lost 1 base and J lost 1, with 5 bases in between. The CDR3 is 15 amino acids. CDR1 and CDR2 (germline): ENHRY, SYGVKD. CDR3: CAISELGSGANVLTF. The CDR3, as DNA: TGTGCCATCAGTGAGTTGGGTTCTGGGGCCAACGTCCTGACTTTC.

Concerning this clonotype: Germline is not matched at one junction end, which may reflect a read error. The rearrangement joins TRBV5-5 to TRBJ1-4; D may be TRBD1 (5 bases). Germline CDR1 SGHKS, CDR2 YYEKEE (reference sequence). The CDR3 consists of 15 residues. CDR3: CASSPPRDANEELFF. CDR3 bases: TGTGCCAGCAGCCCACCCAGGGACGCTAATGAAGAACTGTTTTTT.

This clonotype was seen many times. As DNA, the CDR3 is TGTGCCAGCAGCTTGGTGGTTGAGACCCAGTACTTC. The encoded protein is CASSLVVETQYF. The gene calls are TRBV5-8 and TRBJ2-5; D uncertain. Germline CDR1 and CDR2: SGHTS and YDEGEE. The V end was cut by 0 bases, the J end by 5 bases, with 5 bases between. The CDR3 contains 12 residues.

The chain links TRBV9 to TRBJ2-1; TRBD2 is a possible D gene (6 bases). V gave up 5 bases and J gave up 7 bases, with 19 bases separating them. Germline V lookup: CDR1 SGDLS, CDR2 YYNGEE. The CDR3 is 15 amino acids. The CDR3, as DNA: TGTGCCAGCAGTCTCGTTGGCTCCGGAGGGAATGAGCAGTTCTTC. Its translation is CASSLVGSGGNEQFF.

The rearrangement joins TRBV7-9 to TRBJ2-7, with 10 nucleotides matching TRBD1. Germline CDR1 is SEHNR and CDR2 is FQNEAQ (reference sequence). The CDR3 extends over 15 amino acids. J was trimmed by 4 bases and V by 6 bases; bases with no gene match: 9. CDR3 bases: TGTGCCAGCAGTTACGCTGGACAGGGGGTTTACGAGCAGTACTTC. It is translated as CASSYAGQGVYEQYF.

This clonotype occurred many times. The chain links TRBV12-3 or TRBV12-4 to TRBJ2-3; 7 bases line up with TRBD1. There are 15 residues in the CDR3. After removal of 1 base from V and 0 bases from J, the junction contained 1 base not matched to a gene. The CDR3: CASSLETGSTDTQYF. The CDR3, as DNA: TGTGCCAGCAGTTTAGAGACAGGGAGCACAGATACGCAGTATTTT.